A selection of T cell receptor beta chains follows, all from one sample in a study of graft-versus-host responses after intestinal transplantation. TCRdb keeps only in-frame clones here, not all; method: immunoSEQ multiplex PCR. The data contain fewer than 120,000 clones, roughly 93% of them singletons. These TCRs' antigens remain unknown. The sample here was unstimulated CD8+ T cells sorted from spleen or lymph node cells, taken before intestinal transplant. All receptors derive from a human donor who received an intestinal transplant. Both conserved end residues are part of each CDR3. The order of the fields is J gene, V gene, CDR3 protein.

TRBJ2-7	TRBV19	CASSRLAFHEQYF
TRBJ2-4	TRBV7-9	CASSPTRVRNIQYF
TRBJ2-5	TRBV7-9	CASSLDRQETQYF
TRBJ2-2	TRBV5-1	CASSSGSGELFF
TRBJ1-2	TRBV10-3	CAISEPKAQGFRGYTF
TRBJ2-1	TRBV7-9	CATRYPLTSVSSYNEQFF
TRBJ2-7	TRBV13	CASSSTEAEQYF
TRBJ1-1	TRBV4-1	CASSQDERVRTEAFF
TRBJ1-5	TRBV27	CASSFGGGLYQPQHF
TRBJ2-7	TRBV6-1	CASSTRSSSYEQYF
TRBJ2-4	TRBV9	CASSVGLAGTNDIQYF
TRBJ2-5	TRBV5-1	CASSLENRQETQYF
TRBJ1-1	TRBV19	CASSPRGGMSTEAFF
TRBJ2-1	TRBV4-1	CASSQDWATSGRPYNEQFF
TRBJ1-1	TRBV4-1	CASSQLTADSEAFF
TRBJ2-3	TRBV28	CASNFLAGSTDTQYF
TRBJ2-7	TRBV18	CASSPPETLEQYF
TRBJ1-1	TRBV19	CASSITGGNTEAFF
TRBJ1-1	TRBV13	CASSLGLGQGAAFF
TRBJ2-7	TRBV29-1	CSVAGDRGNEQYF